One sample yielded the 19 T cell receptor beta chains listed below, sequenced in a study of sequential checkpoint blockade in melanoma. Repertoires were generated with immunoSEQ multiplex PCR, while TCRdb's copy carries only in-frame clones and drops some. The table has about 15,000 clones, more than 65% seen once. Described treatment: randomized to nivolumab then ipilimumab (arm A) or the reverse (arm B). Material: CD8+ T cells sorted from blood (inferred from file names), obtained from a patient given nivolumab and ipilimumab in sequence. The receptors stem from a human donor with melanoma.

J is TRBJ2-1 and V is TRBV27; D unresolved. The germline V gene encodes CDR1 MNHEY and CDR2 SMNVEV (reference sequence). The length of the CDR3 is 14 residues. Trimming shortened V by 2 bases and J by 8 bases, and 13 bases separated the two germline ends. The CDR3 DNA is TGTGCCAGCAGTTTAACCCCCCCCCGGGATGAGCAGTTCTTC. Protein product: CASSLTPPRDEQFF.

V usage is TRBV10-3 and J usage is TRBJ2-3; D not resolved. Trimming removed 6 bases at V and 0 bases at J, with 13 bases between. This CDR3 region has 15 residues. From germline, CDR1 is ENHRY and CDR2 SYGVKD. The CDR3 nucleotides read TGTGCCATCAGGGGTGGCCAGACTAGCACAGATACGCAGTATTTT. The encoded protein is CAIRGGQTSTDTQYF.

This clone was seen more than once but under ten times. The CDR3 is CASSKVGWGQGLYQETQYF. The CDR3 DNA is TGTGCCAGCAGCAAAGTAGGATGGGGACAGGGACTGTACCAAGAGACCCAGTACTTC. The rearrangement uses TRBV21-1 and TRBJ2-5; TRBD1, the D gene given by the table, was not confirmed from the DNA. TRBV21-1 is given as a pseudogene. The CDR3 sequence is 19 residues long.

The V and J genes are TRBV7-2 and TRBJ2-7; D is possibly TRBD2 (6 bases). The V end lost 1 base, the J end lost 5 bases, and 9 bases lay between the germline ends. This CDR3 has 13 residues. CDR1 SGHTA and CDR2 FQGNSA come from the germline V gene. The CDR3 reads CASSLGLGDEQYF. The CDR3 nucleotides read TGTGCCAGCAGCTTAGGACTAGGCGACGAGCAGTACTTC.

The chain combines TRBV27 with TRBJ2-3; TRBD2 agrees at 9 bases. V dropped 5 bases and J dropped 1; count of bases not matched to a gene: 7. The CDR3 is made up of 16 amino acids. Germline-derived CDR1 and CDR2 are MNHEY and SMNVEV (reference sequence). This CDR3 reads CASSQTGGRGTDTQYF. The CDR3 DNA sequence: TGTGCCAGCAGTCAAACGGGCGGGAGGGGCACAGATACGCAGTATTTT.

This chain links TRBV6-4 with TRBJ2-2; TRBD2 matches at 8 bases. The V segment lost 11 bases and the J segment 4 bases; nucleotides outside the gene matches: 15. The CDR3 extends over 16 amino acids. Germline assignment: CDR1 MRHNA and CDR2 SNTAGT. The CDR3 sequence is CAAPVVSGDSTGELFF. As DNA, the CDR3 is TGTGCCGCCCCGGTGGTTAGCGGGGATAGCACCGGGGAGCTGTTTTTT.

The CDR3 DNA follows: TGTGCCAGCAGCTTAGGGGACAGTTTAGTCCACGAGCAGTACTTC. Translated, it gives CASSLGDSLVHEQYF. V is TRBV5-6 and J is TRBJ2-7; 7 nucleotides align to TRBD1. CDR1 SGHDT and CDR2 YYEEEE come from the germline V gene. The CDR3 loop spans 15 amino acids. V lost 2 bases and J lost 5; bases outside the gene matches: 10.

The chain combines TRBV7-9 with TRBJ2-5; D perhaps matches TRBD1 (6 bases). V lost 7 bases and J 5 bases, leaving 20 bases between the germline ends. CDR1 and CDR2 (germline): SEHNR, FQNEAQ (reference sequence). This CDR3 region has 15 residues. The CDR3 spells CASKGHLVSGETQYF. CDR3 bases: TGTGCCAGCAAGGGACACCTTGTTTCGGGGGAGACCCAGTACTTC.

This clone is judged large. The chain links TRBV6-1 to TRBJ1-2; TRBD1 agrees at 7 bases. The CDR3 extends over 14 amino acids. Germline values: CDR1 MNHNS, CDR2 SASEGT. V lost 2 bases, J lost 6 bases, and 6 bases stayed unmatched. The CDR3 coding sequence is TGTGCCAGCAGTGAACAGAGACAGGGAGATGGCTACACCTTC. Its protein product is CASSEQRQGDGYTF.

By share of the sample, this clone is medium-sized (0.01 to 0.1%). This sequence joins TRBV13 and TRBJ2-7; TRBD1 agrees at 7 bases. CDR3 length equals 14 residues. The germline gives CDR1 PRHDT, CDR2 FYEKMQ (reference sequence). The V and J ends lost 3 bases and 4 bases, in that order; junction bases with no gene match: 6. The CDR3 here is CASSLTGQSYEQYF. In DNA form, the CDR3 reads TGTGCCAGCAGCTTGACAGGGCAGTCTTACGAGCAGTACTTC. Full variable domain (rest looked up from reference TRBV13 and TRBJ2-7): AAGVIQSPRHLIKEKRETATLKCYPIPRHDTVYWYQQGPGQDPQFLISFYEKMQSDKGSIPDRFSAQQFSDYHSELNMSSLELGDSALYFCASSLTGQSYEQYFGPGTRLTVT.

Worth noting for this clone: A far larger clone is a single base away, which makes a read error likely. Other DNA variants within this sample encode the same CDR3. This chain links TRBV7-8 with TRBJ2-7, with 9 bases that match TRBD2. CDR1 SGHVS and CDR2 FQNEAQ come from the germline V gene. The CDR3 is 15 amino acids. In nucleotides, the CDR3 is TGTGCCAGCAGCTTTGGGCCTAGCGGGACCTACGAACAGTACTTC. Protein: CASSFGPSGTYEQYF.

The genes are TRBV10-1 and TRBJ2-5, with a tentative D call TRBD1 (5 bases). In germline, CDR1 is WNHNN, CDR2 SYGVQD (reference sequence). V gave up 4 bases and J gave up 2 bases, with 8 bases separating them. The CDR3 contains 13 residues. CDR3 loop: CASSGAGQETQYF. CDR3 DNA sequence: TGCGCCAGCAGTGGGGCAGGGCAAGAGACCCAGTACTTC.

This rearrangement joins TRBV27 to TRBJ1-2; D possibly corresponds to TRBD1 (6 bases). Trimming took 9 bases from V and 1 from J, leaving 12 bases between them. The CDR3 consists of 13 residues. Germline V gives CDR1 MNHEY, CDR2 SMNVEV (reference sequence). This CDR3 reads CASGQPFNYGYTF. DNA for the CDR3: TGTGCCAGTGGACAGCCCTTTAACTATGGCTACACCTTC.

The chain joins TRBV7-9 to TRBJ2-3, with a possible D match to TRBD1 (5 bases). Germline values: CDR1 SEHNR, CDR2 FQNEAQ (reference sequence). V was shortened by 2 bases and J by 4 bases, with 19 bases between the two germline ends. The CDR3 extends over 17 amino acids. The CDR3 loop reads CASSLMYSSQGSDTQYF. In DNA, the CDR3 is TGTGCCAGCAGCTTAATGTATTCAAGTCAGGGATCAGATACGCAGTATTTT. The entire variable domain, with the rest obtained from reference TRBV7-9 and TRBJ2-3, is as follows: DTGVSQNPRHKITKRGQNVTFRCDPISEHNRLYWYRQTLGQGPEFLTYFQNEAQLEKSRLLSDRFSAERPKGSFSTLEIQRTEQGDSAMYLCASSLMYSSQGSDTQYFGPGTRLTVL.

In this sample, this clone turned up a few times. The gene calls are TRBV7-9 and TRBJ2-5, with 12 bases aligning to TRBD1. V lost 1 base and J lost 4; bases outside the gene matches: 4. This CDR3 is built from 16 residues. Germline assignment: CDR1 SEHNR and CDR2 FQNEAQ (reference sequence). This CDR3 reads CASSLVGTGGRETQYF. DNA for the CDR3: TGTGCCAGCAGCTTAGTTGGGACAGGGGGCAGAGAGACCCAGTACTTC. The complete variable domain, with remaining parts taken from reference TRBV7-9 and TRBJ2-5, reads DTGVSQNPRHKITKRGQNVTFRCDPISEHNRLYWYRQTLGQGPEFLTYFQNEAQLEKSRLLSDRFSAERPKGSFSTLEIQRTEQGDSAMYLCASSLVGTGGRETQYFGPGTRLLVL.

V is TRBV6-4 and J is TRBJ2-1, with 7 nucleotides matching TRBD2. The CDR3 covers 14 residues. The J segment lost 4 bases and the V segment lost 4 bases, leaving 4 bases of the junction unmatched. Germline values: CDR1 MRHNA, CDR2 SNTAGT. CDR3 sequence reads: CASSAGGRYNEQFF. DNA for the CDR3: TGTGCCAGCAGTGCCGGGGGGAGATACAATGAGCAGTTCTTC.

This chain uses TRBV6-5 with TRBJ2-7, with 10 bases fitting TRBD1. The germline V gene encodes CDR1 MNHEY and CDR2 SVGAGI. The CDR3 consists of 14 residues. Unmatched junction bases numbered 4, after V lost 4 bases and J lost 4 bases. The CDR3 DNA is TGTGCCAGCAGTTCGGGGACAGGGGAATACGAGCAGTACTTC. Protein product: CASSSGTGEYEQYF.

This chain joins TRBV27 and TRBJ1-5, with 10 bases lining up with TRBD1. V was clipped by 5 bases and J by 6 bases; unmatched bases: 4. Germline V CDR1 and CDR2: MNHEY, SMNVEV (reference sequence). The CDR3 consists of 14 residues. The DNA of the CDR3 is TGTGCCAGCAGTCCGGGACAGGGGTTTCAGCCCCAGCATTTT. It specifies CASSPGQGFQPQHF.

Sample share makes this clone medium-sized. The rearrangement links TRBV7-2 to TRBJ2-7, with TRBD2 matching over 8 bases. Germline CDR1 is SGHTA and CDR2 is FQGNSA. The CDR3 length is 16 residues. V shed 3 bases, J shed 0 bases, and the junction held 7 bases outside the gene matches. The CDR3 DNA is TGTGCCAGCAGCTTTGGTTTCGGGGGGGGCTCCTACGAGCAGTACTTC. Protein: CASSFGFGGGSYEQYF.